Listed below are T cell receptor beta chains from one sample, sequenced in a study of PD-1 blockade in classical Hodgkin lymphoma. Only in-frame clones appear in the TCRdb table, and some are missing; sequencing was by immunoSEQ multiplex PCR. The data hold 95,000 to 100,000 clones, with around 89% observed a single time. The sample in question was peripheral blood mononuclear cells (PBMCs), obtained before the second cycle of nivolumab. These receptor sequences come from a human donor with classical Hodgkin lymphoma. Each CDR3 is given with its conserved first and last residue. A D gene is named only where the DNA matches it firmly. Clone size is stated in some rows and not others, as once, few, many or a class when expanded.

V	size	J	D	CDR3	DNA
TRBV30	NA	TRBJ1-5	NA	CAWSAGFSQPQHF	TGTGCCTGGAGTGCAGGGTTCTCTCAGCCCCAGCATTTT
TRBV12-5	NA	TRBJ1-2	NA	CASGPHTGMRTNYGYTF	TGTGCTAGTGGTCCACACACAGGGATGCGGACTAACTATGGCTACACCTTC
TRBV7-2	few	TRBJ1-5	NA	CASSSDIAQPQHF	TGTGCCAGCAGCAGTGACATTGCCCAGCCCCAGCATTTT
TRBV7-6	few	TRBJ2-5	NA	CASSRNDRRDQETQYF	TGTGCCAGCAGCCGTAATGACAGGAGGGACCAAGAGACCCAGTACTTC
TRBV9	NA	TRBJ2-7	TRBD2	CASSGTSGAFASYEQYF	TGTGCCAGCAGCGGGACTAGCGGGGCATTTGCCTCCTACGAGCAGTACTTC
TRBV5-1	NA	TRBJ1-2	NA	CASSGDNYGYTF	TGCGCCAGCAGTGGGGACAACTATGGCTACACCTTC
TRBV5-1	NA	TRBJ2-5	TRBD2	CASSRTSGGETQYF	TGCGCCAGCAGTCGGACTAGCGGGGGAGAGACCCAGTACTTC
TRBV6-6	NA	TRBJ1-1	TRBD1	CASSYPGQGRPEAFF	TGTGCCAGCAGTTATCCAGGACAGGGGAGGCCTGAAGCTTTCTTT
TRBV7-9	once	TRBJ2-1	TRBD1	CASSLTGGSYNEQFF	TGTGCCAGCAGCTTAACAGGGGGTTCCTACAATGAGCAGTTCTTC
TRBV7-9	NA	TRBJ2-1	TRBD2	CASSLMRTSGDNEQFF	TGTGCCAGCAGCCTCATGAGGACTAGCGGGGACAATGAGCAGTTCTTC
TRBV6-1	NA	TRBJ2-3	TRBD2	CASSVLAGGTDTQYF	TGTGCCAGCAGTGTACTAGCGGGGGGCACAGATACGCAGTATTTT
TRBV7-2	NA	TRBJ2-7	TRBD1	CASSSRTGGNYEQYF	TGTGCCAGCAGCTCGCGGACAGGGGGGAACTACGAGCAGTACTTC
TRBV7-3	NA	TRBJ2-5	TRBD2	CASSFGLAGGVLETQYF	TGTGCCAGCAGCTTCGGGTTAGCGGGGGGAGTTTTAGAGACCCAGTACTTC
TRBV7-3	NA	TRBJ1-6	TRBD1	CASSLAGQGRSPLHF	TGTGCCAGCAGCTTAGCGGGACAGGGACGTTCACCCCTCCACTTT
TRBV28	NA	TRBJ2-7	NA	CATASWGEQYF	TGTGCCACCGCCTCGTGGGGCGAGCAGTACTTC
TRBV6-6	NA	TRBJ1-5	NA	CASSYSTDHQPQHF	TGTGCCAGCAGTTACTCTACTGATCATCAGCCCCAGCATTTT
TRBV6-1	NA	TRBJ1-4	NA	CASSEGTGWEKLFF	TGTGCCAGCAGTGAAGGGACGGGGTGGGAAAAACTGTTTTTT
TRBV30	NA	TRBJ2-2	TRBD2	CAWTSGGARELFF	TGTGCCTGGACTAGCGGGGGGGCCCGGGAGCTGTTTTTT
TRBV7-7	NA	TRBJ2-1	NA	CASSLDSGSNNEQFF	TGTGCCAGCAGCCTAGATTCCGGGAGTAACAATGAGCAGTTCTTC
TRBV2	NA	TRBJ1-5	NA	CASSEARWSNQPQHF	TGTGCCAGCAGTGAAGCGCGGTGGAGCAATCAGCCCCAGCATTTT
TRBV30	once	TRBJ1-2	NA	CAWNHPGNGYTF	TGTGCCTGGAACCACCCAGGGAATGGCTACACCTTC
TRBV6-5	NA	TRBJ1-4	NA	CASNTEAGEKLFF	TGTGCCAGCAACACGGAGGCGGGGGAAAAACTGTTTTTT
TRBV4-2	NA	TRBJ1-2	TRBD1	CASSGDSYGYTF	TGTGCCAGCAGCGGGGACAGTTATGGCTACACCTTC
TRBV7-2	NA	TRBJ2-4	NA	CASSFAGVENIQYF	TGTGCCAGCAGCTTTGCAGGGGTCGAAAACATTCAGTACTTC
TRBV25-1	once	TRBJ1-1	NA	CASSEVYEGEDTEAFF	TGTGCCAGCAGTGAAGTTTACGAGGGCGAAGACACTGAAGCTTTCTTT
TRBV2	once	TRBJ1-1	NA	CASSDWQNTEAFF	TGTGCCAGCAGTGACTGGCAGAACACTGAAGCTTTCTTT
TRBV27	NA	TRBJ1-2	TRBD1	CASSTQQGSLYYGYTF	TGTGCCAGCAGTACACAACAGGGGTCTTTATACTATGGCTACACCTTC
TRBV9	NA	TRBJ2-3	TRBD2	CASSVSGGASTQYF	TGTGCCAGCAGCGTAAGCGGGGGGGCCTCCACGCAGTATTTT
TRBV21-1	NA	TRBJ1-5	NA	CASSFQFRGSSNQPQHF	TGTGCCAGCAGCTTCCAATTTAGGGGGTCTAGCAATCAGCCCCAGCATTTT
TRBV27	NA	TRBJ1-3	NA	CASGPQGSGNTIYF	TGTGCCAGCGGCCCACAGGGTTCTGGAAACACCATATATTTT
TRBV7-9	once	TRBJ2-5	NA	CASSPPSRGQETQYF	TGTGCCAGCAGCCCTCCTTCGAGGGGGCAAGAGACCCAGTACTTC
TRBV7-9	NA	TRBJ1-3	NA	CASSMGPGNTIYF	TGTGCCAGCAGCATGGGTCCTGGAAACACCATATATTTT
TRBV7-2	NA	TRBJ1-6	NA	CASSPNLAGSPLHF	TGTGCCAGCAGCCCGAACTTGGCGGGATCACCCCTCCACTTT
TRBV30	NA	TRBJ1-5	NA	CAWSGDTSNQPQHF	TGTGCCTGGAGTGGTGACACTAGCAATCAGCCCCAGCATTTT
TRBV7-6	NA	TRBJ1-1	NA	CASSFLTTEAFF	TGTGCCAGCAGCTTTTTAACTACTGAAGCTTTCTTT
TRBV11-3	once	TRBJ2-7	TRBD2	CASSLGAGLAGAYEQYF	TGTGCCAGCAGCTTAGGTGCAGGACTAGCGGGGGCCTACGAGCAGTACTTC
TRBV5-1	NA	TRBJ2-1	TRBD2	CASKGLAGASSYNEQFF	TGCGCCAGCAAAGGACTAGCGGGGGCCAGCTCCTACAATGAGCAGTTCTTC
TRBV2	once	TRBJ2-3	TRBD2	CAGTSGYTDTQYF	TGTGCCGGAACTAGCGGCTACACAGATACGCAGTATTTT
TRBV30	NA	TRBJ1-3	NA	CAWSVTISGNTIYF	TGTGCCTGGAGTGTAACGATCTCTGGAAACACCATATATTTT